The rows below give T cell receptor beta chains drawn from one sample of a study of blood T cells in healthy people across ages. MiXCR, applied by TCRdb to the 5' RACE reads, yields one record per CDR3 protein. The table includes some 920,000 distinct CDR3 sequences, 51% detected once. Sequencing was done on a sample of blood. These receptors were obtained from an older woman in good health. Each CDR3 is given with its conserved first and last residue. D genes are given only for firm matches. Clone size appears in some rows only: once, few, many, or a class for an expanded clone.

j_call d_call v_call clone_size cdr3_aa cdr3_nt
TRBJ2-3 TRBD2 TRBV5-1 few CASSPGTRWDTQYF TGCGCCAGCAGCCCCGGGACTAGGTGGGATACGCAGTATTTT
TRBJ2-5 TRBD1 TRBV11-3 . CASSRQGARETQYF TGTGCCAGCAGCAGACAGGGGGCTAGAGAGACCCAGTACTTC
TRBJ2-3 . TRBV10-2 few CASKVPGGDTQYF TGCGCCAGCAAAGTCCCAGGTGGGGATACGCAGTATTTT
TRBJ2-6 . TRBV6-4 few CASSLQALSDGANVLTF TGTGCCAGCAGTCTTCAGGCTTTATCCGATGGGGCCAACGTCCTGACTTTC
TRBJ2-1 . TRBV9 . CASSARDAPNEQFF TGTGCCAGCAGCGCCCGGGACGCCCCTAATGAGCAGTTCTTC
TRBJ1-5 TRBD1 TRBV20-1 . CSATTGGAGTQPQHF TGCAGTGCTACGACAGGGGGCGCGGGGACTCAGCCCCAGCATTTT
TRBJ1-2 . TRBV29-1 . CSVLLGQSNYGYTF TGCAGCGTTCTACTTGGACAGTCTAACTATGGCTACACCTTC
TRBJ2-7 . TRBV5-1 . CASRGTPAYEQYF TGCGCCAGCAGGGGGACTCCAGCCTACGAGCAGTACTTC
TRBJ1-2 . TRBV11-2 few CASSLAWRSGDYGYTF TGTGCCAGCAGCTTAGCCTGGAGGTCGGGGGACTATGGCTACACCTTC
TRBJ2-3 . TRBV10-2 few CASRNSWSSDTQYF TGCGCCAGCAGAAATAGCTGGTCGTCAGATACGCAGTATTTT
TRBJ2-1 . TRBV28 . CASSPQTPGLLPFF TGTGCCAGCAGTCCTCAGACCCCGGGACTCTTACCGTTCTTC
TRBJ2-3 TRBD2 TRBV4-2 few CASSLERDRSDTQYF TGTGCCAGCAGCCTAGAGCGGGATAGGTCAGATACGCAGTATTTT
TRBJ2-1 . TRBV4-1 few CASSRITGNVGQFF TGCGCCAGCAGCCGCATTACAGGGAACGTGGGGCAGTTCTTC
TRBJ2-7 . TRBV7-9 . CASSWDSDSYEQYF TGTGCCAGCAGCTGGGATAGCGACTCCTACGAGCAGTACTTC
TRBJ2-7 . TRBV24-1 . CATSGGDHTGLKTNEQYF TGTGCCACCAGTGGGGGGGATCATACAGGGTTGAAAACCAATGAGCAGTACTTC
TRBJ2-3 . TRBV15 . CATSRDLAVTDTQYF TGTGCCACCAGCAGAGATCTCGCCGTCACAGATACGCAGTATTTT
TRBJ1-3 . TRBV7-2 . CASSLGPGNTIYF TGTGCCAGCAGCTTAGGACCTGGAAACACCATATATTTT
TRBJ2-7 . TRBV4-1 . CASSQDIQGSYEQYF TGCGCCAGCAGCCAAGATATCCAGGGTTCCTACGAGCAGTACTTC
TRBJ2-5 . TRBV14 . CASSQELRGTQYF TGTGCCAGCAGCCAAGAACTCAGAGGGACCCAGTACTTC
TRBJ2-7 TRBD2 TRBV5-1 many CASSLGGSGRHEQYF TGCGCCAGCAGCTTGGGGGGTAGCGGGAGGCACGAGCAGTACTTC
TRBJ2-1 . TRBV3-1 . CASSITLYNEQFF TGTGCCAGCAGCATCACTCTCTACAATGAGCAGTTCTTC
TRBJ2-3 . TRBV7-9 . CASSISVSTDTQYF TGTGCCAGCAGCATTAGCGTGAGCACAGATACGCAGTATTTT
TRBJ2-3 TRBD2 TRBV7-9 few CASSFSGRATDTQYF TGTGCCAGCAGCTTTAGCGGGAGGGCGACAGATACGCAGTATTTT
TRBJ2-7 TRBD2 TRBV7-8 . CASTLELAGNYEQYF TGTGCCAGCACCTTGGAACTAGCGGGAAACTACGAGCAGTACTTC
TRBJ1-2 TRBD1 TRBV5-1 . CASSSGQGVGGYTF TGCGCCAGCAGCTCAGGACAGGGGGTAGGGGGCTACACCTTC
TRBJ2-7 . TRBV6-5 . CVSLGLTGGEQYF TGTGTATCGTTGGGGCTAACTGGAGGCGAGCAGTACTTC
TRBJ2-3 . TRBV3-1 . CASSQETEQTTGSYF TGTGCCAGCAGCCAAGAGACGGAACAGACAACCGGGTCGTATTTT
TRBJ2-7 TRBD1 TRBV7-2 . CASSFRTGPSYEQYF TGTGCCAGCAGCTTTAGGACAGGGCCTTCCTACGAGCAGTACTTC